This T cell receptor (beta chain) was captured in a study of T-cell reconstitution after alpha-beta-depleted transplantation in children. Unique molecular identifiers were incorporated when the TCRbeta library was constructed. TCRdb called the PCR reads again in MiXCR, with one record for every CDR3 protein. The sample records about 300,000 distinct CDR3 sequences, 9.5% to 13% being singletons. The CDR3 totals 16 residues. Trimming pared 2 bases from V and 4 bases from J, leaving 15 bases between. Findings and caveats of the study: It was reported that alpha-beta T cells came from several hundred expanded graft clones (about two months after transplant). From surviving recipient T cells and thymic progenitors came the high day-60 TCRbeta diversity observed in some patients.

At least ten counts were recorded for this clonotype. What it binds is unknown. This clonotype was obtained from a boy in the first two years of life with acute myeloid leukemia, due to receive a stem cell transplant. Source: PBMCs, taken before TCRalphabeta/CD19-depleted stem cell transplant. The V call is TRBV12-3 or TRBV12-4, the J call TRBJ2-1; TRBD2 might be the D (6 bases). Written as DNA, the CDR3 is TGTGCCAGCAGTTTAACTGCGGGACTCCTTTACAATGAGCAGTTCTTC. This codes for CASSLTAGLLYNEQFF.